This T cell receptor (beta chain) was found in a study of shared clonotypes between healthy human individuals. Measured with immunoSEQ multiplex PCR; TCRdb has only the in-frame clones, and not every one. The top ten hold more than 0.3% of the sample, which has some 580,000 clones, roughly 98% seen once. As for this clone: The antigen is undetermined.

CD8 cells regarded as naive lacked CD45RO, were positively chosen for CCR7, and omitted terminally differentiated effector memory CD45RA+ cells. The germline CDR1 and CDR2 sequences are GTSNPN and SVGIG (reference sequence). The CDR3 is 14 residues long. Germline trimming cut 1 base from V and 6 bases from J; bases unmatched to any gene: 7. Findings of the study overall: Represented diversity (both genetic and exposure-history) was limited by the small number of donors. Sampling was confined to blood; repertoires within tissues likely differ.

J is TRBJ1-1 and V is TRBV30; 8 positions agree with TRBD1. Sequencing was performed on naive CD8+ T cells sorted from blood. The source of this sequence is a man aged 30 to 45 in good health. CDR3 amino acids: CAWSGHDRGPEAFF. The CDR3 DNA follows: TGTGCCTGGAGTGGCCATGACAGGGGTCCTGAAGCTTTCTTT.